These 29 T cell receptor beta chains were sequenced from one sample in a study of tumor-infiltrating lymphocytes in oesophageal squamous cell carcinoma. A single record per CDR3 protein comes from TCRdb applying MiXCR to the PCR reads. Here the sample spans some 15,000 distinct CDR3 sequences, around 47% being singletons. The sample consisted of blood. These TCRs come from a male donor with esophageal squamous cell carcinoma.

The chain couples TRBV6-1 to TRBJ1-1, with D possibly being TRBD1 (5 bases). Germline values: CDR1 MNHNS, CDR2 SASEGT. This CDR3 region has 14 residues. V was clipped by 7 bases and J by 4 bases, with 16 bases between them. In DNA form, the CDR3 reads TGTGCCAGCACCGAAGTTGGGGGATCCACTGAAGCTTTCTTT. As protein: CASTEVGGSTEAFF.

This clonotype was detected ten times or more. The rearrangement uses TRBV14 and TRBJ2-1; D unresolved. Trimming took 0 bases from V and 2 from J, leaving 11 bases between them. The germline V gene encodes CDR1 SGHDN and CDR2 FVKESK. This CDR3 is 16 amino acids long. Here the CDR3 reads CASSQEPYGTYNEQFF. CDR3 DNA sequence: TGTGCCAGCAGCCAAGAGCCCTATGGCACCTACAATGAGCAGTTCTTC.

The V gene is TRBV7-9, the J gene TRBJ2-3; 11 nucleotides align to TRBD2. Trimming took 1 base from V and 5 from J; bases not matched to a gene: 8. The CDR3 is 17 residues long. Per germline, CDR1 SEHNR and CDR2 FQNEAQ (reference sequence). CDR3 sequence reads: CASSLGAGLAGRDTQYF. The CDR3 coding sequence is TGTGCCAGCAGCTTAGGTGCTGGACTAGCGGGTCGAGATACGCAGTATTTT.

This clonotype was seen a single time. The V gene is TRBV30, the J gene TRBJ2-5; a weak D match, TRBD2 (5 bases). Between the trimmed V and J ends, which lost 4 bases and 4 bases, there was a span of 19 bases. The CDR3 length is 15 residues. Germline CDR1 and CDR2: GTSNPN and SVGIG (reference sequence). CDR3 residues: CAWNSQPGSIETQYF. For the CDR3, the DNA is TGTGCCTGGAATTCCCAACCGGGATCAATAGAGACCCAGTACTTC.

The chain is built from TRBV7-2 and TRBJ2-5; 9 nucleotides agree with TRBD1. The J segment lost 6 bases and the V segment lost 6 bases, leaving 14 bases of the junction unmatched. Germline V gene data show CDR1 as SGHTA and CDR2 as FQGNSA. This CDR3 has 16 amino acids. This CDR3 is CASSYTAGQGPKTQYF. As DNA, the CDR3 is TGTGCCAGCAGTTATACCGCGGGACAGGGCCCGAAGACCCAGTACTTC.

By its share, this clonotype is medium-sized. The chain carries TRBV6-1 and TRBJ2-3; 8 positions agree with TRBD2. After removal of 7 bases from V and 2 bases from J, the junction contained 11 bases not matched to a gene. Per the germline V gene, CDR1 is MNHNS and CDR2 is SASEGT. CDR3 length equals 16 residues. The CDR3 spells CASTPGGSGTTDTQYF. CDR3 bases: TGTGCCAGCACCCCCGGGGGTAGCGGGACCACAGATACGCAGTATTTT.

For this clonotype: Since a much larger clone is just one base distant, this may be a read error. The chain couples TRBV14 to TRBJ2-1; 7 bases align to TRBD2. The last part of the DNA fits TRBJ2-7 better; the J call may be wrong. Germline loops: CDR1 SGHDN, CDR2 FVKESK. The CDR3 is 15 residues long. The CDR3 DNA reads as TGTGCCAGCAGCCAAGAGCCCAGGCGGGAGTGTGAGCAGTACTTC. This gives the protein CASSQEPRRECEQYF.

For this clonotype: Because it lacks the conserved phenylalanine or tryptophan at the end, this CDR3 is likely a read error. No DNA is shown, since the ends of the CDR3 on it are uncertain; the CDR3 is the one TCRdb lists. CDR3: CASRLSLSNTEAFFGQ. The chain joins TRBV6-6 to TRBJ2-4; TRBD1, the table's D call, was not compared with the DNA. CDR1 and CDR2 (germline): MNHNY, SVGAGI (reference sequence). The CDR3 spans 16 residues, counting both ends.

This clonotype is medium-sized (0.01 to 0.1%). CDR3: CASSLVAGGLEQYF. CDR3 coding DNA: TGTGCCAGCAGCTTAGTAGCGGGAGGGCTTGAGCAGTACTTC. The chain recombines TRBV7-8 with TRBJ2-7, with 11 bases matching TRBD2. Germline V CDR1 and CDR2: SGHVS, FQNEAQ. With V trimmed by 1 base and J by 7 bases, 3 bases remained unmatched. The CDR3 covers 14 residues.

This clonotype has a count of ten or more. V gene TRBV4-1 combines with J gene TRBJ2-7; TRBD1 agrees at 7 bases. Germline CDR1 is MGHRA and CDR2 is YSYEKL. The CDR3 has 14 residues. J gave up 4 bases and V 0 bases, and 3 bases lay outside the gene matches. The CDR3 is CASSQDDRAYEQYF. The CDR3 DNA is TGCGCCAGCAGCCAAGATGACAGGGCGTACGAGCAGTACTTC.

J is TRBJ1-2 and V is TRBV7-8; tentatively, D is TRBD1 (6 bases). The CDR3 is made up of 12 amino acids. With 3 bases removed from V and 6 bases from J, the gap between germline ends came to 8 bases. CDR1 and CDR2 from the germline V gene are SGHVS and FQNEAQ. For the CDR3, the DNA is TGTGCCAGCAGCTTTTGGACAGATGGCTACACCTTC. Translating it yields CASSFWTDGYTF.

The chain is built from TRBV11-2 and TRBJ2-4, with D uncertain. The DNA end is a closer match to TRBJ2-7, so the J assignment may be wrong. There are 14 residues in the CDR3. Germline-derived CDR1 and CDR2 are SGHAT and FQNNGV. The CDR3 sequence: CASSPTGSIYEQYF. CDR3 coding DNA: TGTGCCAGCAGCCCTACTGGGTCAATTTACGAGCAGTACTTC.

This clonotype was counted many times. The chain is built from TRBV12-3 or TRBV12-4 and TRBJ1-6; D is unresolved. V shed 6 bases and J shed 6 bases, with 9 bases lying between them. This CDR3 comprises 13 residues. CDR3 amino acids: CASRQNLNSPLHF. The CDR3 DNA reads TGTGCCAGCAGACAGAACCTTAATTCACCCCTCCACTTT.

This clonotype has at least ten counts. V usage is TRBV7-6 and J usage is TRBJ2-1, with 8 nucleotides matching TRBD1. Looked up from germline, CDR1 is SGHVS and CDR2 is FNYEAQ. V shed 1 base and J 7 bases; nucleotides not matched to a gene: 9. This CDR3 contains 16 residues. CDR3 DNA: TGTGCCAGCAGCTTAGTGTATTCAGGGGGCTCTAATGAGCAGTTCTTC. Amino acids: CASSLVYSGGSNEQFF.

This clonotype has a handful of counts. One junction end does not reproduce the germline sequence, and a read error may be involved. This rearrangement joins TRBV7-6 to TRBJ2-3; D gene ambiguous. The CDR3 is 13 residues long. CDR1 is SGHVS and CDR2 is FNYEAQ in the germline V gene. The CDR3 DNA reads TGTGTCAGCAGCTTAGCCTCTCTCGGCGAGCAGTATTTT. Protein sequence: CVSSLASLGEQYF.

The genes are TRBV7-2 and TRBJ2-5, with TRBD2 as a possible D gene (5 bases). The J call may be faulty, since TRBJ2-7 better matches the DNA end. Per the germline V gene, CDR1 is SGHTA and CDR2 is FQGNSA. CDR3 length: 14 residues. The CDR3 nucleotides read TGTGCCAGCAGCTCCGGGATCTCCCTCTACGAGCAGTACTTC. As protein: CASSSGISLYEQYF.

A single count supports this clonotype. The V and J genes are TRBV7-4 and TRBJ2-5; 9 bases fit TRBD2. Germline V gene lookup returns CDR1 SGHVT and CDR2 SQSDAQ. The CDR3 is made up of 16 amino acids. J gave up 3 bases and V 2 bases, and 7 bases lay outside the gene matches. This CDR3 reads CASSLKGLAAEETQYF. CDR3 in DNA: TGTGCCAGCAGCTTAAAGGGACTAGCTGCAGAAGAGACCCAGTACTTC.

This clonotype was seen ten or more times. This clone may be a read error of a much larger clone one base away. The rearrangement joins TRBV7-9 to TRBJ2-3, with a weak D call TRBD2 (5 bases). CDR3 length: 15 residues. V was pared by 1 base and J by 14 bases, with 22 bases between. Germline V gene lookup returns CDR1 SEHNR and CDR2 FQNEAQ (reference sequence). The CDR3 region is CASSLGEQYTGELYF. CDR3 in DNA: TGTGCCAGCAGCTTAGGGGAGCAGTACACCGGGGAGCTGTATTTT.

This clonotype was detected many times. The CDR3 here is CASSDRTSGTRNEQFF. As DNA, the CDR3 is TGTGCCAGCAGCGACCGGACTAGCGGGACAAGGAATGAGCAGTTCTTC. The chain couples TRBV7-2 to TRBJ2-1, with 12 nucleotides matching TRBD2. Germline trimming cut 5 bases from V and 7 bases from J; bases unmatched to any gene: 9. The germline V gene has CDR1 SGHTA and CDR2 FQGNSA. The CDR3 extends over 16 amino acids.

V is TRBV7-3 and J is TRBJ1-2; D is possibly TRBD1 (5 bases). CDR3 length: 16 amino acids. Looked up from germline, CDR1 is SGHTA and CDR2 is FQGTGA. The V and J ends lost 1 base and 2 bases respectively, with 14 bases between them. The CDR3 loop reads CASSLRSQGLNYGYTF. The CDR3 nucleotides read TGTGCCAGCAGCTTAAGGTCTCAGGGACTAAACTATGGCTACACCTTC.

This chain links TRBV6-1 with TRBJ2-5; 7 bases map to TRBD2. The J call is doubtful: the DNA matches TRBJ2-7 better. CDR1 is MNHNS and CDR2 is SASEGT in the germline V gene. CDR3 size: 12 residues. In DNA, the CDR3 is TGTGCCAGCAGTAAACCTAGCGGCGAGCAGTACTTC. Protein product: CASSKPSGEQYF.

The J gene is TRBJ2-5, the V gene TRBV7-6; 11 nucleotides match TRBD1. The DNA end is a closer match to TRBJ2-1, so the J assignment may be wrong. The CDR3 extends over 14 amino acids. CDR1 is SGHVS and CDR2 is FNYEAQ in the germline V gene. DNA of the CDR3: TGTGCCAGCAGAGGGACAGGGGGACTCGATGAGCAGTTCTTC. It translates to CASRGTGGLDEQFF.

By sample share, this clonotype is medium-sized. The rearrangement links TRBV6-1 to TRBJ2-1; 13 bases map to TRBD2. This CDR3 comprises 16 residues. With V trimmed by 2 bases and J by 4 bases, 2 bases remained unmatched. Germline CDR1 reads MNHNS; CDR2 reads SASEGT. In DNA form, the CDR3 reads TGTGCCAGCAGTGAAACTAGCGGGAGGGCGTACAATGAGCAGTTCTTC. Amino acids: CASSETSGRAYNEQFF.

This clonotype was recorded at least ten times. The CDR3 sequence is CASSITGVDGEQFF. Here the CDR3 DNA reads TGTGCCAGTAGTATCACCGGGGTAGACGGTGAGCAGTTCTTC. The rearrangement joins TRBV19 to TRBJ2-1, with a tentative D call TRBD2 (5 bases). This CDR3 spans 14 amino acids. V was trimmed by 3 bases and J by 9 bases, leaving 15 bases between them. Germline CDR1 LNHDA, CDR2 SQIVND (reference sequence).

This clonotype appeared many times. This chain connects TRBV28 to TRBJ1-5; 7 bases agree with TRBD1. Looked up from germline, CDR1 is MDHEN and CDR2 is SYDVKM. V lost 10 bases and J lost 6; bases outside the gene matches: 9. This CDR3 region has 13 residues. The CDR3: CATLTGPSQPQHF. CDR3 bases: TGTGCCACCCTGACAGGGCCAAGTCAGCCCCAGCATTTT.

The chain uses TRBV6-6 and TRBJ2-7; D not resolved. V lost 0 bases and J lost 7, with 13 bases in between. The CDR3 is 14 residues long. From germline, CDR1 is MNHNY and CDR2 SVGAGI (reference sequence). This CDR3 is CASSYSGSHNEQYF. CDR3 DNA sequence: TGTGCCAGCAGTTACTCAGGTTCCCACAATGAGCAGTACTTC.

The rearrangement joins TRBV7-2 to TRBJ2-7; D is undetermined. The J call could be wrong; TRBJ2-4 is a better fit for the DNA end. Germline-derived CDR1 and CDR2 are SGHTA and FQGNSA. CDR3 length equals 19 residues. The CDR3 loop reads CASSLDDISTRAAKNIQYF. The CDR3 DNA is TGTGCCAGCAGCTTAGATGATATCTCCACCCGGGCAGCCAAAAACATTCAGTACTTC.

This clonotype has more than one count but fewer than ten. Here the CDR3 DNA reads TGTGCCAGCAGCTGGGGACGAACAGGTGAGCAGTTCTTC. Residues: CASSWGRTGEQFF. This sequence joins TRBV5-6 and TRBJ2-1; D could derive from TRBD1 or TRBD2 (5 bases each). V dropped 3 bases and J dropped 9 bases, with 13 bases sitting between them. The CDR3 contains 13 residues. Germline-derived CDR1 and CDR2 are SGHDT and YYEEEE.

This clonotype was seen ten or more times. This chain joins TRBV28 and TRBJ2-5, with a weak D call TRBD1 (6 bases). CDR1 and CDR2 (germline): MDHEN, SYDVKM. This CDR3 has 14 residues. Deletions cut 5 bases from V and 1 base from J, with 11 bases between. CDR3 loop: CASSLGTFQETQYF. For the CDR3, the DNA is TGTGCCAGCAGTCTTGGGACATTCCAAGAGACCCAGTACTTC.